These 4 T cell receptor beta chains were sequenced from one sample in a study of blood T cells in healthy people across ages. Together with a sample-barcoded 5' primer, a J-beta primer mix was included in a second PCR lasting roughly 6 to 12 cycles. TCRdb recomputed calls from the 5' RACE reads with MiXCR, one row per CDR3 protein. The repertoire has 1 million or so distinct CDR3 sequences, roughly 45% of them found once; the top ten carry approximately 19%. The sample comprised blood. The origin of the receptors is a woman in her sixties in good health.

This clonotype was observed a single time. This chain joins TRBV20-1 and TRBJ2-7; 10 bases are shared with TRBD1. V lost 2 bases to trimming and J lost 5 bases; unmatched junction nucleotides: 6. Germline lookup yields CDR1 DFQATT and CDR2 SNEGSKA (reference sequence). The CDR3 is 14 residues long. The CDR3 region is CSARLTGGLDEQYF. The CDR3 DNA reads TGCAGTGCTAGACTGACAGGGGGCCTCGACGAGCAGTACTTC.

The rearrangement uses TRBV10-3 and TRBJ2-5; 7 bases agree with TRBD2. CDR3 length equals 16 residues. V shed 0 bases, J shed 1 base, and the junction held 5 bases outside the gene matches. Germline V CDR1 and CDR2: ENHRY, SYGVKD. For the CDR3, the DNA is TGTGCCATCAGTGAGTCGACTCCGGGGGGCCAAGAGACCCAGTACTTC. Amino acid sequence: CAISESTPGGQETQYF.

This sequence joins TRBV10-3 and TRBJ2-1; 11 bases match TRBD2. The CDR3 spans 17 residues. The germline gives CDR1 ENHRY, CDR2 SYGVKD. Trimming cost V 4 bases and J 9 bases; bases outside gene matches: 14. The DNA for the CDR3 is TGTGCCATCAGTGGCCCGACTAGCGGGAATAGGATAAGTGAGCAGTTCTTC. It encodes CAISGPTSGNRISEQFF.

V gene TRBV3-1 combines with J gene TRBJ1-4; 7 bases align to TRBD1. The V gene's germline CDR1 is LGHDT and CDR2 YNNKEL (reference sequence). The ends lost 1 base at V and 3 bases at J; junction bases unmatched: 5. The CDR3 contains 16 residues. In DNA form, the CDR3 reads TGTGCCAGCAGCCAAGGCGGGACAGTCGCTAATGAAAAACTGTTTTTT. This translates into CASSQGGTVANEKLFF.